This T cell receptor (beta chain) was identified during a study of CD8+ T cells in alopecia areata. Whole-study context: Tofacitinib administration to treated patients was oral, at 5 to 10 mg twice daily.

Of note for this clone: The antigen remains unidentified.

Treatment: oral pan-JAK inhibitor, 5-10 mg twice daily. As the sequencing template, cDNA was produced by extracting RNA and reverse transcribing it. Assay used: immunoSEQ multiplex PCR; TCRdb lists only in-frame clones, some missing. The top ten clones hold approximately 3.5% of a sample with roughly 180,000 clones, 45% to 65% of them seen once. CDR3 size: 13 residues. V was trimmed by 2 bases and J by 8 bases, leaving 13 bases between them. Germline CDR1 and CDR2: GTSNPN and SVGIG (reference sequence). Study-level points and caveats: Administration of tofacitinib significantly diminished scalp clonality and expanded CD8+ clones within the top 100. Sharing of TCRs across patients appeared less clear than in mice, possibly for HLA-related reasons.

This specimen consisted of CD4+ T cells sorted from blood, obtained at week 4, from a patient treated with tofacitinib. This clonotype originated in a human donor with alopecia areata. The chain combines TRBV30 with TRBJ2-4; D gene unclear. CDR3: CAWSSLGIDIQYF. The CDR3 coding sequence is TGTGCCTGGAGTTCCTTGGGAATAGACATTCAGTACTTC.